The 10 T cell receptor beta chains given below trace back to one sample, sequenced in a study of T cells in Graves' hyperthyroidism and ophthalmopathy. RNA transcripts gave rise to amplified TCR beta CDR3 regions. The HTBI primer set served for first-round RT-PCR of the TCR CDR3. TCRdb reprocessed the multiplex PCR reads with MiXCR, giving one entry per CDR3 protein. The sample yields around 340,000 distinct CDR3 sequences, around 18% seen once. The sample consisted of blood. Receptor source: a woman aged 40 to 49 with Graves' ophthalmopathy.

This clonotype turned up a few times. The J gene is TRBJ2-5, the V gene TRBV28; TRBD1 agrees at 8 bases. The CDR3 has 15 amino acids. V shed 6 bases and J 2 bases; nucleotides not matched to a gene: 8. In germline, CDR1 is MDHEN, CDR2 SYDVKM. The CDR3 sequence: CASSLRTGNQETQYF. The CDR3, as DNA: TGTGCCAGCAGCCTAAGGACAGGGAATCAAGAGACCCAGTACTTC.

As to this clonotype: This may be a read error: a much more frequent sequence differs by one nucleotide. The V gene is TRBV12-3 or TRBV12-4, the J gene TRBJ2-7; perhaps D is TRBD1 or TRBD2 (6 bases each). CDR3 size: 12 residues. The DNA for the CDR3 is TGTGCCAGCAGTCGGGGGCCCTACGAGCGGTACTTC. Translation: CASSRGPYERYF.

This clonotype was observed at least ten times. The V gene is TRBV19, the J gene TRBJ1-1; D perhaps matches TRBD1 (5 bases). The CDR3 covers 15 residues. Between the trimmed V and J ends, which lost 1 base and 0 bases, there was a span of 9 bases. Germline CDR1 LNHDA, CDR2 SQIVND (reference sequence). The CDR3 nucleotides read TGTGCCAGTAGTATAGGCAGGGCCATGAACACTGAAGCTTTCTTT. Protein product: CASSIGRAMNTEAFF.

The chain uses TRBV28 and TRBJ2-7; D is possibly TRBD2 (6 bases). The CDR3 is made up of 17 amino acids. Deletions cut 3 bases from V and 0 bases from J, with 18 bases between. Germline loops: CDR1 MDHEN, CDR2 SYDVKM. This CDR3 is CASSLDRWGESSYEQYF. Written as DNA, the CDR3 is TGTGCCAGCAGTTTGGATCGGTGGGGGGAGAGCTCCTACGAGCAGTACTTC.

V gene TRBV6-1 combines with J gene TRBJ2-7; D gene uncertain. Trimming took 1 base from V and 1 from J, leaving 11 bases between them. CDR3 length: 15 amino acids. CDR1 is MNHNS, CDR2 SASEGT, per germline. CDR3 in amino acids: CASSEGAAPSYEQYF. The CDR3 coding sequence is TGTGCCAGCAGTGAAGGGGCGGCCCCGTCCTACGAGCAGTACTTC.

This clonotype was seen only once. The genes are TRBV30 and TRBJ1-5, with D unresolved. Germline CDR1 is GTSNPN and CDR2 is SVGIG (reference sequence). V lost 2 bases to trimming and J lost 3 bases, with 8 bases between them. The CDR3 length is 13 residues. CDR3: CAWSPSPNQPQHF. CDR3 in DNA: TGTGCCTGGAGTCCATCCCCCAATCAGCCCCAGCATTTT.

The sample holds a few counts of this clonotype. This sequence may be a read error, since a much larger clone differs from it by one base. This chain connects TRBV20-1 to TRBJ2-6; no clear D. CDR1 is DFQATT and CDR2 is SNEGSKA in the germline V gene (reference sequence). The CDR3 has 12 amino acids. As DNA, the CDR3 is TGCAGTGCCGTCTCTTGGGCCAACGTCCTGACTTTC. Translation: CSAVSWANVLTF.

This clonotype was recorded at least ten times. The genes are TRBV7-2 and TRBJ2-4; 7 nucleotides agree with TRBD2. The junction had 16 bases not matched to a gene; V was cut back by 5 bases and J by 6 bases. The CDR3 is 17 residues long. The germline V gene has CDR1 SGHTA and CDR2 FQGNSA. The CDR3 DNA is TGTGCCAGCAGCCTTTCTAGCGGAGCCGTGCGTATAAACATTCAGTACTTC. Translated: CASSLSSGAVRINIQYF.

There are many counts of this clonotype. The rearrangement joins TRBV7-6 to TRBJ2-1, with D unclear. V lost 5 bases to trimming and J lost 2 bases, with 16 bases between them. Germline V gene sequence: CDR1 SGHVS, CDR2 FNYEAQ. This CDR3 contains 16 residues. This CDR3 reads CASSPNEGPTYNEQFF. CDR3 DNA sequence: TGTGCCAGCAGCCCCAACGAAGGGCCGACCTACAATGAGCAGTTCTTC.

This chain links TRBV2 with TRBJ1-1; D ambiguous. V shed 3 bases and J shed 10 bases, with 12 bases lying between them. Germline loops: CDR1 SNHLY, CDR2 FYNNEI. CDR3 size: 12 residues. CDR3 DNA sequence: TGTGCCAGCAGTGACGTTATACGGGGAGCTTTCTTT. Protein: CASSDVIRGAFF.